This entry is about one T cell receptor beta chain. Germline assignment: CDR1 SGHDN and CDR2 FVKESK. This CDR3 comprises 15 residues. V lost 3 bases, J lost 1 base, and 5 bases stayed unmatched. In the original workflow: Researchers report that nucleated cell counts were estimated from reference gene primer amplification. Assay: immunoSEQ multiplex PCR; the TCRdb copy retains only in-frame clones and omits some. The DNA was the basis for D and trimming; V, J and clone size are from that table. The sample records about 75,000 clones, approximately 87% being singletons. This record comes from a study of blood T cell repertoires in COVID-19. The overall study: Acute and convalescent COVID-19 specimens originated in the United States, Italy and Spain.

The rearrangement uses TRBV14 and TRBJ2-7, with TRBD2 identical over 8 bases. The source of this sequence is a human donor in a cohort sampled during active COVID-19. Sequenced material: peripheral blood. The CDR3 spells CASSQIAGFSYEQYF. The CDR3 DNA reads as TGTGCCAGCAGCCAGATAGCGGGGTTTTCCTACGAGCAGTACTTC.